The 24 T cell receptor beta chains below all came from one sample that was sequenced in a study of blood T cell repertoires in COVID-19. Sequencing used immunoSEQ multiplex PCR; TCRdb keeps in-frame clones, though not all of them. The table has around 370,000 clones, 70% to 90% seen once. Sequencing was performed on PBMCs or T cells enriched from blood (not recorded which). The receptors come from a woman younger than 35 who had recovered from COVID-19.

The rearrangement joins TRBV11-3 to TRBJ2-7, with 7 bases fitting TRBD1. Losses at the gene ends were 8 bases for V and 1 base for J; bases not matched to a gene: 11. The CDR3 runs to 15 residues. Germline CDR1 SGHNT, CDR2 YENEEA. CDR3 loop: CASASGQGDSYEQYF. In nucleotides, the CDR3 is TGTGCCAGCGCTTCAGGGCAGGGGGATTCCTACGAGCAGTACTTC.

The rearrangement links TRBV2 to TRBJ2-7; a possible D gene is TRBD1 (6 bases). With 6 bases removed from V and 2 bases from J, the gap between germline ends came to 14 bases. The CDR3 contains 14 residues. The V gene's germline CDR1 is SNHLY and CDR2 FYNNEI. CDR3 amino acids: CASRGQGTPYEQYF. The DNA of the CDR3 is TGTGCCAGCAGGGGTCAGGGGACCCCCTACGAGCAGTACTTC. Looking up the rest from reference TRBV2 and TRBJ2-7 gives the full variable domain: EPEVTQTPSHQVTQMGQEVILRCVPISNHLYFYWYRQILGQKVEFLVSFYNNEISEKSEIFDDQFSVERPDGSNFTLKIRSTKLEDSAMYFCASRGQGTPYEQYFGPGTRLTVT.

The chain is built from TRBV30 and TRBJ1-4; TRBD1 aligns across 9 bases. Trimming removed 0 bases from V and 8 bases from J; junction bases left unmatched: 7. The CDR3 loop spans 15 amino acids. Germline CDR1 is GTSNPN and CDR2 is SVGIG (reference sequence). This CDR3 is CAWSVGQGRTEKLFF. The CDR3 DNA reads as TGTGCCTGGAGTGTTGGACAGGGGAGGACGGAAAAACTGTTTTTT.

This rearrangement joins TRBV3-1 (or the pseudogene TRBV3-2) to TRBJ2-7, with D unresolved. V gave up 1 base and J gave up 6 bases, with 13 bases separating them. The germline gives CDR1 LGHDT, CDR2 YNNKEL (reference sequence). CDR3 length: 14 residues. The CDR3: CASSQGRLSTEQYF. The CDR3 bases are TGTGCCAGCAGCCAAGGTCGACTGTCTACCGAGCAGTACTTC.

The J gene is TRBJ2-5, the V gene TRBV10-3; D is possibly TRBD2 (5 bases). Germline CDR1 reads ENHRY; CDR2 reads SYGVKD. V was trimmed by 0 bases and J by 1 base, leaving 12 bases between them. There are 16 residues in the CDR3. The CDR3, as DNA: TGTGCCATCAGTGAGTCCGATGGGAGTACCCAAGAGACCCAGTACTTC. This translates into CAISESDGSTQETQYF.

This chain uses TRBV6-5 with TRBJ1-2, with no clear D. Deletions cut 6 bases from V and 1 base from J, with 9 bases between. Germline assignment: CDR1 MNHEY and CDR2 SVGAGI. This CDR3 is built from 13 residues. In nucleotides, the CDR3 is TGTGCCAGCAGAAACACACGTAACTATGGCTACACCTTC. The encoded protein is CASRNTRNYGYTF.

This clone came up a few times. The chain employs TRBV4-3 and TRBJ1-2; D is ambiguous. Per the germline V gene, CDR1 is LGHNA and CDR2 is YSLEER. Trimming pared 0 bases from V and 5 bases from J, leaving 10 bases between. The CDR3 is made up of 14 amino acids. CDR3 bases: TGCGCCAGCAGCCAAGATTGGGCAGAGTATGGCTACACCTTC. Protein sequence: CASSQDWAEYGYTF.

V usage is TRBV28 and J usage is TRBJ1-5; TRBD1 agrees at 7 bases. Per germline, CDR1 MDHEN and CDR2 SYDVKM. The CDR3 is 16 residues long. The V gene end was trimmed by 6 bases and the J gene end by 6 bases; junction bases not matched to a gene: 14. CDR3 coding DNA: TGTGCCAGCAGCTATTACAGGGGAGGTTTTGGTCAGCCCCAGCATTTT. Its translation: CASSYYRGGFGQPQHF.

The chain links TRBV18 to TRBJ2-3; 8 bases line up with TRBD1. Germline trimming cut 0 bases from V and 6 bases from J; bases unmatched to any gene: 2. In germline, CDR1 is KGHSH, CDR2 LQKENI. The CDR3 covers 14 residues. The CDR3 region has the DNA TGTGCCAGCTCACCACCGACAGGGGACGATACGCAGTATTTT. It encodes CASSPPTGDDTQYF. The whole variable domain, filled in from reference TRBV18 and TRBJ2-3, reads NAGVMQNPRHLVRRRGQEARLRCSPMKGHSHVYWYRQLPEEGLKFMVYLQKENIIDESGMPKERFSAEFPKEGPSILRIQQVVRGDSAAYFCASSPPTGDDTQYFGPGTRLTVL.

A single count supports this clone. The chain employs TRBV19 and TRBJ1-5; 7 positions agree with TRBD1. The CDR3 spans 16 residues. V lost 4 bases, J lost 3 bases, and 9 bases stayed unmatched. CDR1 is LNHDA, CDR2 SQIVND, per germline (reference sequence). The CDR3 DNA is TGTGCCAGTAGTACGGCGGCGACAGGGAACAATCAGCCCCAGCATTTT. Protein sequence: CASSTAATGNNQPQHF.

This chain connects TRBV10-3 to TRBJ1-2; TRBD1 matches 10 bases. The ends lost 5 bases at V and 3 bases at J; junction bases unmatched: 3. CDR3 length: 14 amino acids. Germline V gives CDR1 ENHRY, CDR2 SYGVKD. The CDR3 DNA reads TGTGCCATCAGTCCCGGGACAGGGGACTATGGCTACACCTTC. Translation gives CAISPGTGDYGYTF.

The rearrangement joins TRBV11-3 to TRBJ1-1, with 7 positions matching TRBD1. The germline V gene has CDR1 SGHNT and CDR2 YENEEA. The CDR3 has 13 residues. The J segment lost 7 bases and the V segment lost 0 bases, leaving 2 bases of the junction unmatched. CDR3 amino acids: CASSLERGLEAFF. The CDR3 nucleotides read TGTGCCAGCAGCTTAGAGAGGGGGCTTGAAGCTTTCTTT.

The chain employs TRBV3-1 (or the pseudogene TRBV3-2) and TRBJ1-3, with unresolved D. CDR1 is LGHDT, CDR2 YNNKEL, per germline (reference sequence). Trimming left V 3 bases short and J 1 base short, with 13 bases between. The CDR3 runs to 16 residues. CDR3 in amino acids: CASSQPSELSGNTIYF. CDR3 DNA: TGTGCCAGCAGCCAGCCCTCAGAACTATCTGGAAACACCATATATTTT.

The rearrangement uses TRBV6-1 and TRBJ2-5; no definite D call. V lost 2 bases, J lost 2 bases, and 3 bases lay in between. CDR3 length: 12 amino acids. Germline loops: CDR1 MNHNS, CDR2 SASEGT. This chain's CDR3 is CASSEQQETQYF. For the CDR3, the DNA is TGTGCCAGCAGTGAACAGCAAGAGACCCAGTACTTC.

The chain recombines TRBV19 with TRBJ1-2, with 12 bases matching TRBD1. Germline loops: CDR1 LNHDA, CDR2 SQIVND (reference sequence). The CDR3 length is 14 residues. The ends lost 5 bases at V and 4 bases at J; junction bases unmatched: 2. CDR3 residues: CASSGTGGFYGYTF. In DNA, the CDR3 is TGTGCCAGTAGTGGGACAGGGGGCTTCTATGGCTACACCTTC.

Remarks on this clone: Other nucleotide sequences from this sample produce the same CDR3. In DNA, the CDR3 is TGTGCCAGCAGTTTAGGTGCAGGGAACTATGGCTACACCTTC. This codes for CASSLGAGNYGYTF. The rearrangement links TRBV28 to TRBJ1-2; tentative D call: TRBD1 (5 bases). Trimming left V 2 bases short and J 2 bases short, with 9 bases between. There are 14 residues in the CDR3. Germline V lookup: CDR1 MDHEN, CDR2 SYDVKM.

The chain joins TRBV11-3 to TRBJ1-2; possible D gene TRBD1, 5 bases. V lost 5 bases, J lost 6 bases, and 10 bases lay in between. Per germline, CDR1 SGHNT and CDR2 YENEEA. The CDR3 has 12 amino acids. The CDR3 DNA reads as TGTGCCAGCAGCCATGGAGGGGATGGCTACACCTTC. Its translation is CASSHGGDGYTF. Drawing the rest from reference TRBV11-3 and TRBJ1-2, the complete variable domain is EAGVVQSPRYKIIEKKQPVAFWCNPISGHNTLYWYLQNLGQGPELLIRYENEEAVDDSQLPKDRFSAERLKGVDSTLKIQPAELGDSAVYLCASSHGGDGYTFGSGTRLTVV.

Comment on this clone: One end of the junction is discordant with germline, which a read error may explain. The CDR3 is CASSLDSITEAFF. The CDR3 DNA reads TGTGCCAGCAGTTTGGACAGTATCACTGAAGCTTTCTTT. The J gene is TRBJ1-1, the V gene TRBV5-4, with D possibly being TRBD1 (6 bases). The CDR3 runs 13 residues. Germline V gene sequence: CDR1 SGHNT, CDR2 YYREEE (reference sequence).

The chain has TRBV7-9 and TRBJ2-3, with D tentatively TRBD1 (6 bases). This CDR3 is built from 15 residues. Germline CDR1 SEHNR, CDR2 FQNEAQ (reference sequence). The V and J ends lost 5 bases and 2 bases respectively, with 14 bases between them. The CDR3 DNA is TGTGCCAGCAGCCGACGGACAGTGTTCACAGATACGCAGTATTTT. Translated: CASSRRTVFTDTQYF.

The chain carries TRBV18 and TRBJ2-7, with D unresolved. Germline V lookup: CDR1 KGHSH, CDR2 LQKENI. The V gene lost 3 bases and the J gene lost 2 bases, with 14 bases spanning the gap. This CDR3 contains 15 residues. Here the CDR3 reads CASSPSSASPYEQYF. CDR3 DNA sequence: TGTGCCAGCTCACCTTCAAGCGCCTCCCCCTACGAGCAGTACTTC.

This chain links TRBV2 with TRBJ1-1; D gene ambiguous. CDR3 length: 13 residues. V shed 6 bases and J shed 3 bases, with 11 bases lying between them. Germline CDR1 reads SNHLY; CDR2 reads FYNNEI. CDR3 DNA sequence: TGTGCCAGCAGAAAAGCCGTATACACTGAAGCTTTCTTT. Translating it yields CASRKAVYTEAFF.

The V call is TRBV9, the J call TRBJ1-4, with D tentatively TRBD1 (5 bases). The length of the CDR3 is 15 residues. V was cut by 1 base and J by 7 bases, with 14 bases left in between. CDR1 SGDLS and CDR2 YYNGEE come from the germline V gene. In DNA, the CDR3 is TGTGCCAGCAGCGTACAGTCCAGGGCGAGTGAAAAACTGTTTTTT. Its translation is CASSVQSRASEKLFF.

CDR3 in DNA: TGCAGCTGTACCGACAGGGGTTACGAGCAGTACTTC. Protein: CSCTDRGYEQYF. This rearrangement joins TRBV29-1 to TRBJ2-7; 8 bases map to TRBD1. This CDR3 comprises 12 residues. Germline loops: CDR1 SQVTM, CDR2 ANQGSEA. The V gene end was trimmed by 8 bases and the J gene end by 4 bases; junction bases not matched to a gene: 7.

CDR3 protein: CASSPDRGAYGYTF. The DNA of the CDR3 is TGTGCCAGCAGCCCGGACAGGGGAGCCTATGGCTACACCTTC. The chain combines TRBV5-4 with TRBJ1-2, with TRBD1 matching 9 bases. Looked up from germline, CDR1 is SGHNT and CDR2 is YYREEE (reference sequence). J gave up 4 bases and V 4 bases, and 5 bases lay outside the gene matches. The CDR3 loop spans 14 amino acids. Full variable domain (remainder filled in from reference TRBV5-4 and TRBJ1-2): ETGVTQSPTHLIKTRGQQVTLRCSSQSGHNTVSWYQQALGQGPQFIFQYYREEENGRGNFPPRFSGLQFPNYSSELNVNALELDDSALYLCASSPDRGAYGYTFGSGTRLTVV.